Listed here are 10 T cell receptor beta chains from one sample, sequenced in a study of glioma-infiltrating T cells. TCR alpha and beta CDR3 regions were amplified from RNA using iRepertoire nested multiplex PCR. TCRdb processed the multiplex PCR reads anew with MiXCR; each CDR3 protein has one entry. The repertoire consists of about 410,000 distinct CDR3 sequences, with 35% to 45% occurring once and the leading ten covering about 11%. Sequences were obtained from glioma tissue, nonneoplastic brain tissue, or PBMCs (not recorded which). All receptors derive from a human donor with low-grade glioma or glioblastoma, undergoing nonglioma brain surgery, or in good health (not recorded which).

The chain joins TRBV25-1 to TRBJ2-3, with D unclear. The CDR3 consists of 13 residues. The V end lost 4 bases, the J end lost 4 bases, and 9 bases lay between the germline ends. The germline V gene encodes CDR1 MGHDK and CDR2 SYGVNS. This CDR3 reads CASSVPLADTQYF. The CDR3 coding sequence is TGTGCCAGCAGTGTCCCGCTCGCAGATACGCAGTATTTT.

This clonotype has a count of ten or more. The V and J genes are TRBV7-6 and TRBJ1-3, with 8 positions matching TRBD1. There are 20 residues in the CDR3. Germline V gene sequence: CDR1 SGHVS, CDR2 FNYEAQ. V gave up 1 base and J gave up 0 bases; unmatched junction bases: 14. The chain's CDR3 is CASSLELTLQGVGSGNTIYF. In DNA, the CDR3 is TGTGCCAGCAGCTTAGAGCTAACCCTACAGGGGGTAGGCTCTGGAAACACCATATATTTT.

This clonotype was found many times. The gene calls are TRBV20-1 and TRBJ2-7; D ambiguous. V shed 3 bases and J shed 2 bases, with 5 bases lying between them. The length of the CDR3 is 11 residues. Germline CDR1 is DFQATT and CDR2 is SNEGSKA (reference sequence). The CDR3 DNA reads TGCAGTGCTAGCCTGGCCTACGAGCAGTACTTC. Its translation is CSASLAYEQYF.

The genes are TRBV28 and TRBJ2-7; 7 nucleotides line up with TRBD2. V was pared by 3 bases and J by 3 bases, with 26 bases of the junction left unmatched. This CDR3 is 21 amino acids long. Germline V CDR1 and CDR2: MDHEN, SYDVKM. CDR3 in amino acids: CASSFWGLAGASPHSNYEQYF. The CDR3 nucleotides are TGTGCCAGCAGTTTTTGGGGGTTAGCGGGTGCCTCCCCCCATTCTAACTACGAGCAGTACTTC. Combining the CDR3 with reference TRBV28 and TRBJ2-7 gives the whole variable domain DVKVTQSSRYLVKRTGEKVFLECVQDMDHENMFWYRQDPGLGLRLIYFSYDVKMKEKGDIPEGYSVSREKKERFSLILESASTNQTSMYLCASSFWGLAGASPHSNYEQYFGPGTRLTVT.

This chain connects TRBV12-3 or TRBV12-4 to TRBJ1-5; D not resolved. Trimming took 1 base from V and 6 from J, leaving 10 bases between them. The CDR3 extends over 14 amino acids. This CDR3 reads CASSLDWDCQPQHF. DNA for the CDR3: TGTGCCAGCAGTTTAGACTGGGATTGTCAGCCCCAGCATTTT.

V and J are TRBV20-1 and TRBJ1-1; D call uncertain. This CDR3 comprises 9 residues. The germline V and J ends were trimmed by 7 bases and 13 bases, with 13 bases remaining between them. The germline CDR1 and CDR2 sequences are DFQATT and SNEGSKA (reference sequence). The CDR3 protein is CSEGPLVFF. Here the CDR3 DNA reads TGCAGTGAAGGACCTTTGGTTTTCTTT.

As regards this clonotype: A much larger clone lies a single base off, so this may be a read error. The genes are TRBV6-2 or TRBV6-3 and TRBJ2-2; D is uncertain. CDR3 length equals 16 residues. CDR1 is MNHEY and CDR2 is SVGEGT in the germline V gene. V lost 2 bases and J 6 bases, leaving 16 bases between the germline ends. This CDR3 reads CASSYRPTKGSGELFF. CDR3 nucleotides: TGTGCCAGCAGTTACCGCCCGACAAAGGGCTCCGGGGAGCTGTTTTTT.

This clonotype was found a few times. The DNA of the CDR3 is TGTGCCAGCAGCCAACCTCTATTGGGGCACAATGAGCAGTTCTTC. Translated, it gives CASSQPLLGHNEQFF. The rearrangement links TRBV3-1 to TRBJ2-1; possible D gene TRBD1, 5 bases. This CDR3 has 15 residues. V was pared by 2 bases and J by 5 bases, with 13 bases between. CDR1 is LGHDT and CDR2 is YNNKEL in the germline V gene (reference sequence).

This clonotype has a handful of counts. J is TRBJ2-3 and V is TRBV7-2; D unclear. CDR3 size: 14 residues. Between the trimmed V and J ends, which lost 4 bases and 0 bases, there was a span of 8 bases. CDR1 and CDR2 (germline): SGHTA, FQGNSA. CDR3 residues: CASSYDPSTDTQYF. The CDR3 DNA reads TGTGCCAGCAGCTACGACCCTAGCACAGATACGCAGTATTTT. Full variable domain (missing parts from reference TRBV7-2 and TRBJ2-3): GAGVSQSPSNKVTEKGKDVELRCDPISGHTALYWYRQSLGQGLEFLIYFQGNSAPDKSGLPSDRFSAERTGGSVSTLTIQRTQQEDSAVYLCASSYDPSTDTQYFGPGTRLTVL.

The rearrangement links TRBV27 to TRBJ2-7; 12 bases are a match to TRBD2. V lost 5 bases, J lost 3 bases, and 5 bases stayed unmatched. Germline CDR1 MNHEY, CDR2 SMNVEV (reference sequence). This CDR3 is 15 amino acids long. CDR3 sequence (DNA): TGTGCCAGCAGTCTGTTGACTAGCGGGGGCTACGAGCAGTACTTC. Translating it yields CASSLLTSGGYEQYF.